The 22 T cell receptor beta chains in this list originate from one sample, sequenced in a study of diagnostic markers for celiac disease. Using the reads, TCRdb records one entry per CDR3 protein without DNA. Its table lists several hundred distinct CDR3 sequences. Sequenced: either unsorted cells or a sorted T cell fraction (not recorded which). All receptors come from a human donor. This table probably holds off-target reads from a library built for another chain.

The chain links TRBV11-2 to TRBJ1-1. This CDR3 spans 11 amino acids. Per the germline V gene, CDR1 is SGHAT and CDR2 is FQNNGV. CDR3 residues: CASSRGGRAFF.

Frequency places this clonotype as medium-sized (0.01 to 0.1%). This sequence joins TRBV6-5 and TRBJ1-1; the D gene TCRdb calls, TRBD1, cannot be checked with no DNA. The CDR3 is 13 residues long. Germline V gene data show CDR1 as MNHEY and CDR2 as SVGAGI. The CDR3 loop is CASSYSAGRHAFF.

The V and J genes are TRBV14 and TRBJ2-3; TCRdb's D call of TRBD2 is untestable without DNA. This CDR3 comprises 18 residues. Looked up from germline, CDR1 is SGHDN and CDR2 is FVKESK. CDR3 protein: CASSHTLTTGSRTDTQYF. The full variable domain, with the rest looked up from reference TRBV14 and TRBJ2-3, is EAGVTQFPSHSVIEKGQTVTLRCDPISGHDNLYWYRRVMGKEIKFLLHFVKESKQDESGMPNNRFLAERTGGTYSTLKVQPAELEDSGVYFCASSHTLTTGSRTDTQYFGPGTRLTVL.

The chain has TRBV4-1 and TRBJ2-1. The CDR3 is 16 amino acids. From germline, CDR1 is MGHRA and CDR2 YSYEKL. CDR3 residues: CASSHDTESSYNEQFF.

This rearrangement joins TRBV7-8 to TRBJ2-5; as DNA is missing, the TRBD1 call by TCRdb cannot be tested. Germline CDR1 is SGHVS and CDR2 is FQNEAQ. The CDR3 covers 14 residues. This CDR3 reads CASSAQTGEGTQYF.

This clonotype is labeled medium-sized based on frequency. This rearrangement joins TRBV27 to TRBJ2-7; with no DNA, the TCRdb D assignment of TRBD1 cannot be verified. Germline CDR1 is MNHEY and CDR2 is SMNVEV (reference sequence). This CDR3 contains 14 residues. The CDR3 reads CASGQYREAYEQYF.

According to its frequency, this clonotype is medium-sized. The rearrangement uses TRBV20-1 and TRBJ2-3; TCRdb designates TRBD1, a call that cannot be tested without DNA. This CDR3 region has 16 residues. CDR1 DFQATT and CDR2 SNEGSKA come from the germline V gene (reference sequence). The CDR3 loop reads CSALGSTGTSTDTQYF.

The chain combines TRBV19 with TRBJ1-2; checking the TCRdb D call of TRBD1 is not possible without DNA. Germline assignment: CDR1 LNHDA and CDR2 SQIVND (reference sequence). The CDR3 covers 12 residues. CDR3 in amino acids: CASSPGTSGYTF. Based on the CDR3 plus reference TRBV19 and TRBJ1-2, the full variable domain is DGGITQSPKYLFRKEGQNVTLSCEQNLNHDAMYWYRQDPGQGLRLIYYSQIVNDFQKGDIAEGYSVSREKKESFPLTVTSAQKNPTAFYLCASSPGTSGYTFGSGTRLTVV.

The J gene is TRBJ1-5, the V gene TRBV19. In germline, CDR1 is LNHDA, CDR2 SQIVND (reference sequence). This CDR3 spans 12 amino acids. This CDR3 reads CASSSGSQPQHF.

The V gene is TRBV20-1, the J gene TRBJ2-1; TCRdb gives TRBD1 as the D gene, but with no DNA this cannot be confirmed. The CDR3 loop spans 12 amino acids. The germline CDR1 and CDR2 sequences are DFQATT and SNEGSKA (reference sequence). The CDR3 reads CSAPQPSNEQFF.

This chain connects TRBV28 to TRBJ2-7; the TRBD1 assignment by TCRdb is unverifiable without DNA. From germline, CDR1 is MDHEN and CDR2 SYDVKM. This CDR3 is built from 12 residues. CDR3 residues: CASTTEGYEQYF.

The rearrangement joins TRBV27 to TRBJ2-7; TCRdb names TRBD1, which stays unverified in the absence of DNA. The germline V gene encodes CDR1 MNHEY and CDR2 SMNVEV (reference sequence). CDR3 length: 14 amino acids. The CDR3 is CASSRAKGNYEQYF.

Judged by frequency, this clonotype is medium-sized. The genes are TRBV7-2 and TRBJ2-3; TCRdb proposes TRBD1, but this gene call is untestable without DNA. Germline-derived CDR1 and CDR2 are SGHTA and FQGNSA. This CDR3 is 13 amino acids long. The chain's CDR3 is CASKDSTSDTQYF.

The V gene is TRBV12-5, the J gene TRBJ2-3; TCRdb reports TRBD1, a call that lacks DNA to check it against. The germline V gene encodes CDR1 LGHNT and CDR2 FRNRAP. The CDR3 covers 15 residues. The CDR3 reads CASGLVWGGADTQYF.

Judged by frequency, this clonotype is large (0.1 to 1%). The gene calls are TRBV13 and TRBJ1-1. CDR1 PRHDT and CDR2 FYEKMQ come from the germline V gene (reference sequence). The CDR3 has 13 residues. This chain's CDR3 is CASSETMNTEAFF. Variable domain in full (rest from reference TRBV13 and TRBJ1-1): AAGVIQSPRHLIKEKRETATLKCYPIPRHDTVYWYQQGPGQDPQFLISFYEKMQSDKGSIPDRFSAQQFSDYHSELNMSSLELGDSALYFCASSETMNTEAFFGQGTRLTVV.

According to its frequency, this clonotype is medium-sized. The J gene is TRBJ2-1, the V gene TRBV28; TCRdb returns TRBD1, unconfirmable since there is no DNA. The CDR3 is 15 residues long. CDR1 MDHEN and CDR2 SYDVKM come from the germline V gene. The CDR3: CASRERTGGYNEQFF.

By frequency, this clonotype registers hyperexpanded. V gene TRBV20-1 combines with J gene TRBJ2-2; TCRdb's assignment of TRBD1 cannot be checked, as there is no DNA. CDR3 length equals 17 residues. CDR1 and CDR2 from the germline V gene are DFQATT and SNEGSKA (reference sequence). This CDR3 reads CSARITGTGSVAGELFF.

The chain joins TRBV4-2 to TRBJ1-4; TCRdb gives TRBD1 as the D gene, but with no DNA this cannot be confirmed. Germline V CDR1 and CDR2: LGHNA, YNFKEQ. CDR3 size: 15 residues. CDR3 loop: CASSQEPVQYEKLFF.

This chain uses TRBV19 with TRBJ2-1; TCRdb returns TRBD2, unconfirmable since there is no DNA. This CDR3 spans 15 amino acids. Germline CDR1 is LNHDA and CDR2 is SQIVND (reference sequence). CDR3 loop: CASSTQAGGLNEQFF.

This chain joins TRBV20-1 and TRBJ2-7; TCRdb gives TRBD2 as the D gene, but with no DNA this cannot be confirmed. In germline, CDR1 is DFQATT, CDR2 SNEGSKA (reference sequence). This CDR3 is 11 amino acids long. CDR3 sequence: CSARGGYEQYF.

This CDR3 reads CASSHLPSGGYEQYF. The V gene is TRBV12-3 or TRBV12-4, the J gene TRBJ2-7; the D call of TRBD2 rests on TCRdb alone, since no DNA is present to check it. The CDR3 consists of 15 residues.

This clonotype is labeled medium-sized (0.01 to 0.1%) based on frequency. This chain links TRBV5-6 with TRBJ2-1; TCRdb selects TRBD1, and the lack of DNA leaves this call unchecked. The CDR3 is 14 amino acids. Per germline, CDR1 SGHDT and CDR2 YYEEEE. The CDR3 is CASSLLQANNEQFF.